These T cell receptor beta chains were read from a single sample in a study of T cells in Graves' hyperthyroidism and ophthalmopathy. TCRdb fed the multiplex PCR reads into MiXCR, producing one record per CDR3 protein. The data contain about 380,000 distinct CDR3 sequences, roughly 18% of them singletons. Sequencing input: blood. The receptors shown here come from a man between 18 and 29 years old with Graves' ophthalmopathy. The CDR3 runs from the conserved cysteine through the conserved F or W. D genes are given only for firm matches. Rows may omit the clone size; those that give it use once, few, many or a size class.

v_call	d_call	clone_size	j_call	cdr3_length	cdr3_aa	cdr3_nt
TRBV6-1	TRBD1	many	TRBJ2-7	15	CASTEKQGVTGEQYF	TGTGCCAGCACTGAGAAGCAGGGGGTAACGGGGGAGCAGTACTTC
TRBV2	TRBD2	.	TRBJ2-3	14	CASRGTSDTDTQYF	TGTGCCAGCAGAGGGACTAGCGACACAGATACGCAGTATTTT
TRBV27	TRBD2	many	TRBJ2-3	17	CASSLSKLAGGRDTQYF	TGTGCCAGCAGTTTGTCGAAGTTAGCGGGGGGCCGGGATACGCAGTATTTT
TRBV7-9	.	many	TRBJ1-5	12	CASSLENQPQHF	TGTGCCAGCAGCTTAGAAAATCAGCCCCAGCATTTT
TRBV5-1	.	many	TRBJ2-1	14	CASSSSTGYNEQFF	TGCGCCAGCAGCTCCTCGACAGGATACAATGAGCAGTTCTTC
TRBV19	.	.	TRBJ1-4	16	CASTAPLGALEEKLFF	TGTGCCAGTACCGCTCCTCTGGGGGCGCTCGAGGAAAAACTGTTTTTT
TRBV19	.	.	TRBJ2-1	11	CASSLGYEQFF	TGTGCCAGTAGCCTTGGATATGAGCAGTTCTTC
TRBV3-1	TRBD2	many	TRBJ2-7	14	CASSQGRGGYEQYF	TGTGCCAGCAGCCAAGGCCGGGGGGGCTACGAGCAGTACTTC
TRBV2	TRBD2	.	TRBJ2-1	16	CASRRKTSGGRGEQFF	TGTGCCAGCAGACGGAAAACTAGCGGGGGGCGGGGTGAGCAGTTCTTC
TRBV19	.	few	TRBJ2-7	14	CASQPGPAPYEQYF	TGTGCCAGTCAGCCCGGGCCAGCACCCTACGAGCAGTACTTC
TRBV12-3/TRBV12-4	.	many	TRBJ1-5	15	CASSLSRGENQPQHF	TGTGCCAGCAGTTTATCCAGGGGCGAAAATCAGCCCCAGCATTTT
TRBV19	.	.	TRBJ1-1	12	CASTPRRGEAFF	TGTGCCAGTACTCCCCGCAGAGGTGAAGCTTTCTTT
TRBV7-9	.	many	TRBJ1-2	14	CASSYIDPDYGYTF	TGTGCCAGCAGCTACATCGACCCTGACTATGGCTACACCTTC
TRBV11-2	.	many	TRBJ2-3	16	CASSLSQGGWGDTQYF	TGTGCCAGCAGCTTAAGCCAGGGAGGTTGGGGGGATACGCAGTATTTT
TRBV4-3	.	.	TRBJ2-2	16	CASSQEVGQNTGELFF	TGCGCCAGCAGCCAAGAGGTGGGACAGAACACCGGGGAGCTGTTTTTT
TRBV6-5	TRBD1	.	TRBJ1-6	14	CASSYRTGDSPLHF	TGTGCCAGCAGTTATAGGACAGGGGATTCACCCCTCCACTTT
TRBV20-1	.	many	TRBJ2-3	13	CSASDRRTDTQYF	TGCAGTGCTAGCGACCGTAGGACAGATACGCAGTATTTT
TRBV6-1	TRBD2	few	TRBJ2-1	14	CASSETRTSNEQFF	TGTGCCAGCAGTGAAACTCGGACTAGCAATGAGCAGTTCTTC
TRBV24-1	TRBD1	many	TRBJ1-1	14	CATSETGQDTEAFF	TGTGCCACCAGTGAGACAGGGCAGGACACTGAAGCTTTCTTT
TRBV11-2	.	many	TRBJ2-1	16	CASSHTRGSINNEQFF	TGTGCCAGCAGCCACACACGGGGTTCGATAAACAATGAGCAGTTCTTC
TRBV10-3	TRBD1	.	TRBJ1-6	13	CAATTGENSPLHF	TGTGCCGCCACCACAGGGGAAAATTCACCCCTCCACTTT
TRBV6-1	.	many	TRBJ1-2	13	CASSSPTAYGYTF	TGTGCCAGCAGTTCCCCGACGGCATATGGCTACACCTTC
TRBV7-8	TRBD1	.	TRBJ2-7	14	CASSLAGQEHEQYF	TGTGCCAGCAGCTTAGCCGGACAGGAACACGAGCAGTACTTC
TRBV20-1	.	once	TRBJ2-5	13	CSASRDPSETQYF	TGCAGTGCTAGCCGGGACCCTTCAGAGACCCAGTACTTC
TRBV4-1	.	few	TRBJ2-1	12	CASSHPMNEQFF	TGCGCCAGCAGCCATCCAATGAATGAGCAGTTCTTC
TRBV6-6	.	many	TRBJ1-5	18	CASSYSDRVLYSNQPQHF	TGTGCCAGCAGTTACTCCGACAGAGTTCTTTATAGCAATCAGCCCCAGCATTTT
TRBV19	.	few	TRBJ2-5	11	CASSFAFAQYF	TGTGCCAGTAGTTTCGCGTTTGCCCAGTACTTC
TRBV7-3	TRBD2	many	TRBJ2-5	16	CASSETGTSGGETQYF	TGTGCCAGCAGCGAAACCGGGACTAGCGGGGGGGAGACCCAGTACTTC
TRBV4-1	.	few	TRBJ1-3	17	CASSLSPPDFSGNTIYF	TGCGCCAGCAGCCTTTCGCCCCCGGACTTCTCTGGAAACACCATATATTTT
TRBV3-1	.	many	TRBJ2-3	13	CASSQFGADTQYF	TGTGCCAGCAGCCAATTCGGGGCAGATACGCAGTATTTT
TRBV6-1	TRBD1	.	TRBJ2-2	15	CASRPPGQGTGELFF	TGTGCCAGCAGGCCGCCGGGACAGGGCACCGGGGAGCTGTTTTTT
TRBV5-6	.	few	TRBJ2-5	13	CASSPGDRETQYF	TGTGCCAGCAGCCCAGGCGACAGGGAGACCCAGTACTTC
TRBV7-9	TRBD1	.	TRBJ1-1	14	CASSFLQGATEAFF	TGTGCCAGCAGCTTCCTACAGGGGGCCACTGAAGCTTTCTTT
TRBV19	.	few	TRBJ1-5	13	CATRGGPNQPQHF	TGTGCAACCCGGGGGGGACCGAATCAGCCCCAGCATTTT
TRBV19	.	.	TRBJ1-1	14	CASSPRTEGNEAFF	TGTGCCAGTAGTCCCCGGACGGAGGGGAATGAAGCTTTCTTT
TRBV3-1	.	few	TRBJ2-1	12	CASSQQEIEQFF	TGTGCCAGCAGCCAACAAGAGATTGAGCAGTTCTTC
TRBV7-2	.	.	TRBJ2-7	15	CASSLYGESSYEQYF	TGTGCCAGCAGCTTATATGGGGAAAGCTCCTACGAGCAGTACTTC
TRBV9	.	.	TRBJ2-2	15	CASSVGQGLTGELFF	TGTGCCAGCAGCGTAGGTCAGGGTCTCACCGGGGAGCTGTTTTTT
TRBV4-2	.	many	TRBJ1-2	11	CASSHRDGYTF	TGTGCCAGCAGCCACAGGGATGGCTACACCTTC
TRBV10-3	.	many	TRBJ1-2	11	CAITGARGYTF	TGTGCCATCACAGGGGCACGAGGCTACACCTTC
TRBV5-1	TRBD1	many	TRBJ1-6	17	CASSHTGTGGWGSPLHF	TGCGCCAGCAGCCACACCGGGACAGGCGGTTGGGGTTCACCCCTCCACTTT
TRBV20-1	.	few	TRBJ1-6	12	CSALQGNSPLHF	TGCAGTGCGCTACAGGGAAATTCACCCCTCCACTTT
TRBV19	.	few	TRBJ1-1	14	CASSLLDKNTEAFF	TGTGCCAGTAGTCTCCTGGACAAGAACACTGAAGCTTTCTTT
TRBV6-1	TRBD1	few	TRBJ1-5	15	CASSEGDRVNQPQHF	TGTGCCAGCAGTGAAGGGGACAGGGTAAATCAGCCCCAGCATTTT
TRBV28	TRBD2	.	TRBJ2-1	17	CASSPVAGGYIVNEQFF	TGTGCCAGCAGTCCGGTAGCGGGGGGTTATATTGTTAATGAGCAGTTCTTC
TRBV2	TRBD1	many	TRBJ2-7	14	CASTQTGGSYEQYF	TGTGCCAGCACCCAGACAGGGGGCTCCTACGAGCAGTACTTC
TRBV12-3/TRBV12-4	TRBD1	.	TRBJ1-4	15	CASSSTQGVGEKLFF	TGTGCCAGCAGTTCAACACAGGGGGTCGGTGAAAAACTGTTTTTT
TRBV20-1	TRBD2	many	TRBJ2-3	13	CSASGGGPDTQYF	TGCAGTGCTAGCGGGGGGGGCCCAGATACGCAGTATTTT
TRBV11-1	.	many	TRBJ2-7	12	CASSSKVYEQYF	TGTGCCAGCAGCTCGAAGGTTTACGAGCAGTACTTC